This T cell receptor (beta chain) emerged from a study of T cells in Graves' hyperthyroidism and ophthalmopathy. Trimming cost V 8 bases and J 6 bases; bases outside gene matches: 6. The CDR3 totals 13 residues. CDR1 is LGHDT and CDR2 is YNNKEL in the germline V gene (reference sequence). No ophthalmopathy progression within 18 months constituted stable Graves' hyperthyroidism. RNA transcripts provided the source from which TCR beta CDR3 regions were amplified. With the HTBI primer set, the TCR CDR3 went through a first round of RT-PCR. From the multiplex PCR reads, TCRdb called clonotypes with MiXCR, one entry per CDR3 protein. The sample consists of roughly 700,000 distinct CDR3 sequences, around 15% of them appearing once.

The sequencing sample was made of blood. This TCR was sampled from a woman aged 18-29 years with Graves' hyperthyroidism. The chain recombines TRBV3-1 with TRBJ1-4; 7 nucleotides align to TRBD1. CDR3: CASRDRDYEKLFF. The CDR3 DNA follows: TGTGCCAGCCGGGACAGAGACTATGAAAAACTGTTTTTT. The variable domain in full, completed from reference TRBV3-1 and TRBJ1-4, reads DTAVSQTPKYLVTQMGNDKSIKCEQNLGHDTMYWYKQDSKKFLKIMFSYNNKELIINETVPNRFSPKSPDKAHLNLHINSLELGDSAVYFCASRDRDYEKLFFGSGTQLSVL.